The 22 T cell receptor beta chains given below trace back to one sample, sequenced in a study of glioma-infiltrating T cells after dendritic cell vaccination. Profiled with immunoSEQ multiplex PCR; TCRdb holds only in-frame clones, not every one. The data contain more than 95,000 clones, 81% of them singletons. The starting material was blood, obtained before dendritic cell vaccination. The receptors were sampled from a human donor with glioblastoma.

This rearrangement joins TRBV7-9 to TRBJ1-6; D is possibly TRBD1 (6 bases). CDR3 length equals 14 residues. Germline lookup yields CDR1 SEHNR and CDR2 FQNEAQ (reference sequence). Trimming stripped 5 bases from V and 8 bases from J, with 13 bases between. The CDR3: CASSLRGFDSPLHF. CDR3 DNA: TGTGCCAGCAGCCTCAGGGGTTTTGATTCACCCCTCCACTTT.

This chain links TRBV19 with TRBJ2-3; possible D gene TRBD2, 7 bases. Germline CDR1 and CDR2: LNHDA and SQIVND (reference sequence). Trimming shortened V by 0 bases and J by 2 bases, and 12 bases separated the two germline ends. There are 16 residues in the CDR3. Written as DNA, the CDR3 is TGTGCCAGTAGTATAGAGGCGGGGGCCCTCACAGATACGCAGTATTTT. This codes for CASSIEAGALTDTQYF. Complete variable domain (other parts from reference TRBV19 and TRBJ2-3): DGGITQSPKYLFRKEGQNVTLSCEQNLNHDAMYWYRQDPGQGLRLIYYSQIVNDFQKGDIAEGYSVSREKKESFPLTVTSAQKNPTAFYLCASSIEAGALTDTQYFGPGTRLTVL.

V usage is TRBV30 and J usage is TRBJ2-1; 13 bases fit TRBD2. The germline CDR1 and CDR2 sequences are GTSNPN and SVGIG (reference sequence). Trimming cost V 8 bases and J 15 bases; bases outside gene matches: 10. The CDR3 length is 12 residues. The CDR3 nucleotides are TGTGCCGGCCGCAAACTAGCGGGGGGGACGTTCTTC. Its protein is CAGRKLAGGTFF. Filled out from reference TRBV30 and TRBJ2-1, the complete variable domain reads SQTIHQWPATLVQPVGSPLSLECTVEGTSNPNLYWYRQAAGRGLQLLFYSVGIGQISSEVPQNLSASRPQDRQFILSSKKLLLSDSGFYLCAGRKLAGGTFFGPGTRLTVL.

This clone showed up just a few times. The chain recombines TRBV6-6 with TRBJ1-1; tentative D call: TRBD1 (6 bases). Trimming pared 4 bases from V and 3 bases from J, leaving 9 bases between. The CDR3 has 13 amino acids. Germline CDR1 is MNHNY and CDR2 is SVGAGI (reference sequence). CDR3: CASSFGTHTEAFF. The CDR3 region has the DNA TGTGCCAGCAGTTTCGGGACACACACTGAAGCTTTCTTT.

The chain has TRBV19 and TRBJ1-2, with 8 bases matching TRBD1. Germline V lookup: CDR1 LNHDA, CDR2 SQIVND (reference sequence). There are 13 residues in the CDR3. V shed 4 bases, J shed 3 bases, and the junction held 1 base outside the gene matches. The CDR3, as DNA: TGTGCCAGTAGTAGGGGACAGGACTATGGCTACACCTTC. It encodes CASSRGQDYGYTF.

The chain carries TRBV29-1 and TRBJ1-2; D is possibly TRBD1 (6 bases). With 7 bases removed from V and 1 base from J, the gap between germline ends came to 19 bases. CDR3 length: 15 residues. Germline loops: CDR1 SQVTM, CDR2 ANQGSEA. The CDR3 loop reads CSATDLGQYNYGYTF. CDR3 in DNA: TGCAGCGCTACCGATCTAGGACAGTATAACTATGGCTACACCTTC.

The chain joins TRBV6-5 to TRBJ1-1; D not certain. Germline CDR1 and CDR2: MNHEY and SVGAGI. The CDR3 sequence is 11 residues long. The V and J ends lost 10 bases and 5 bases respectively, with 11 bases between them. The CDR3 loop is CATNRETEAFF. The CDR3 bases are TGTGCCACCAACCGCGAGACTGAAGCTTTCTTT.

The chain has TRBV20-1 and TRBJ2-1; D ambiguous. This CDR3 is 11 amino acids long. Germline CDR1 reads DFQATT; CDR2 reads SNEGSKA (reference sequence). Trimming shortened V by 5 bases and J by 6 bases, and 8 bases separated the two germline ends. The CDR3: CSAERSNEQFF. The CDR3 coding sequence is TGCAGTGCTGAGAGGAGCAATGAGCAGTTCTTC.

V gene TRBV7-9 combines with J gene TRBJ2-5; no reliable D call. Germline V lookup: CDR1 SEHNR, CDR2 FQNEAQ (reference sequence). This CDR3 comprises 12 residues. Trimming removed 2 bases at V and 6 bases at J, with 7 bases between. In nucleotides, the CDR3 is TGTGCCAGCAGCTTAACGAGGAAGACCCAGTACTTC. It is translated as CASSLTRKTQYF.

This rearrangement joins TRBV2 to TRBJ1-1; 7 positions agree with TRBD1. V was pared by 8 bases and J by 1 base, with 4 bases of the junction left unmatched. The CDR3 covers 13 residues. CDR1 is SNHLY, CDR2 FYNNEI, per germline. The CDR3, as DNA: TGTGCCAGCTCCCGGGACAGGAACACTGAAGCTTTCTTT. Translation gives CASSRDRNTEAFF. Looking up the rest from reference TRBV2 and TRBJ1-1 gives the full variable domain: EPEVTQTPSHQVTQMGQEVILRCVPISNHLYFYWYRQILGQKVEFLVSFYNNEISEKSEIFDDQFSVERPDGSNFTLKIRSTKLEDSAMYFCASSRDRNTEAFFGQGTRLTVV.

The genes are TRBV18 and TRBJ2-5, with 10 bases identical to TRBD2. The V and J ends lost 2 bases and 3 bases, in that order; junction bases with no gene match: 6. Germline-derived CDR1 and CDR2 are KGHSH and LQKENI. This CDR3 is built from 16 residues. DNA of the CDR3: TGTGCCAGCTCACCATCCGTAGCGGGGGGCAAAGAGACCCAGTACTTC. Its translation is CASSPSVAGGKETQYF.

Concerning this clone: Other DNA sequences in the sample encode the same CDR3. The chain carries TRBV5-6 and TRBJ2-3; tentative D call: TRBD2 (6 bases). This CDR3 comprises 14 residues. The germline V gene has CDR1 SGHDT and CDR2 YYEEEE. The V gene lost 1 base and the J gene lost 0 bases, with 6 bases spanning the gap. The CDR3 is CASSLRGSTDTQYF. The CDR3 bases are TGTGCCAGCAGCTTGCGGGGGAGCACAGATACGCAGTATTTT.

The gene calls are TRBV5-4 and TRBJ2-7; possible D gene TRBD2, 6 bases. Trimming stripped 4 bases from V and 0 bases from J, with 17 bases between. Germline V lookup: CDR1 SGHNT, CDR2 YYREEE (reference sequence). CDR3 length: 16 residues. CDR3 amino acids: CASSQEASASSYEQYF. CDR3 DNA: TGTGCCAGCAGCCAAGAGGCTAGCGCGAGCTCCTACGAGCAGTACTTC.

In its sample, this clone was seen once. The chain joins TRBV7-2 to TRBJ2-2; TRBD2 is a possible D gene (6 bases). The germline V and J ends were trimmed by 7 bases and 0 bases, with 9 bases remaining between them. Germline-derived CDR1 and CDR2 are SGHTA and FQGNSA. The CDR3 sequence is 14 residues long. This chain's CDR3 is CASKEGPNTGELFF. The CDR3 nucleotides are TGTGCCAGCAAGGAGGGGCCGAACACCGGGGAGCTGTTTTTT.

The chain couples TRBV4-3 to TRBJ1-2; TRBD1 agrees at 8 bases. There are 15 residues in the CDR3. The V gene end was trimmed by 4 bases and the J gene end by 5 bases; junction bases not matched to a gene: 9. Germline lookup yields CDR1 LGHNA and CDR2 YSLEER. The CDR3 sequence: CASSRGPGGSYGYTF. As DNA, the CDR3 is TGCGCCAGCAGCCGAGGCCCAGGGGGCAGTTATGGCTACACCTTC.

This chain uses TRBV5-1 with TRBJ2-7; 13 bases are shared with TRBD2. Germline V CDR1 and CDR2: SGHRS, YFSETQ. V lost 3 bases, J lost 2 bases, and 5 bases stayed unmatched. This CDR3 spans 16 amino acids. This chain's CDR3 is CASSWLTSGGTYEQYF. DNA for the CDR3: TGCGCCAGCAGCTGGCTGACTAGCGGGGGGACCTACGAGCAGTACTTC. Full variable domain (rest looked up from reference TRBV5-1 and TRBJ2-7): KAGVTQTPRYLIKTRGQQVTLSCSPISGHRSVSWYQQTPGQGLQFLFEYFSETQRNKGNFPGRFSGRQFSNSRSEMNVSTLELGDSALYLCASSWLTSGGTYEQYFGPGTRLTVT.

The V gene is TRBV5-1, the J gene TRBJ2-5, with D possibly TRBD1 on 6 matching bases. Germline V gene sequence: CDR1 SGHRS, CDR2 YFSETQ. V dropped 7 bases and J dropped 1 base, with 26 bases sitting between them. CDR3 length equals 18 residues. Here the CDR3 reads CASHGNGKRRTAQETQYF. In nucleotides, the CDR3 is TGCGCCAGCCATGGAAATGGAAAGAGGAGGACAGCCCAAGAGACCCAGTACTTC.

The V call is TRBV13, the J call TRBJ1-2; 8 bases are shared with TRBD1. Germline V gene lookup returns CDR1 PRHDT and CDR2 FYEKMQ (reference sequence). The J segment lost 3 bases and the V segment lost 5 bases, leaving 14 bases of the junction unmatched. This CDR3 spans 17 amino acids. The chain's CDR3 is CASSTHGAGGEYYGYTF. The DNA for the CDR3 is TGTGCCAGCAGCACCCACGGCGCAGGGGGCGAGTACTATGGCTACACCTTC.

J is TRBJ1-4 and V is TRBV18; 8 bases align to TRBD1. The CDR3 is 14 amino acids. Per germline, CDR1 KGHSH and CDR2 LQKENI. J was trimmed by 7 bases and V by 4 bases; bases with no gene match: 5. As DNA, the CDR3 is TGTGCCAGCTCACTTGGACAGGGTTCTGAAAAACTGTTTTTT. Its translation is CASSLGQGSEKLFF.

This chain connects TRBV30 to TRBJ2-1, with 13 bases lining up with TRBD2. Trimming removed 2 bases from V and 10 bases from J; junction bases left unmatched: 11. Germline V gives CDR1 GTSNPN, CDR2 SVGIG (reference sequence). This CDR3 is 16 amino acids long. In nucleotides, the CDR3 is TGTGCCTGGAGTTCGCCGACTAGCGGGGGGCTAGCAGAGCAGTTCTTC. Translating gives CAWSSPTSGGLAEQFF.

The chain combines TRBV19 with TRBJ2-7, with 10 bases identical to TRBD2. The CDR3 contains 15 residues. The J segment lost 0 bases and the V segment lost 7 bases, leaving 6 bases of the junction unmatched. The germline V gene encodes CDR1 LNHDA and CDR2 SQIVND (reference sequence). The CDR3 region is CASTQLAGSSYEQYF. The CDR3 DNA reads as TGTGCCAGTACCCAACTAGCGGGGAGCTCCTACGAGCAGTACTTC.

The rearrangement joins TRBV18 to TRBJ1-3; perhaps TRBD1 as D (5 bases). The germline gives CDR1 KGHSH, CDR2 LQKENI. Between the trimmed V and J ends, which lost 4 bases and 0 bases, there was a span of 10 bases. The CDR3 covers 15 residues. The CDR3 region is CASSLPGGSGNTIYF. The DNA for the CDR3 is TGTGCCAGCTCACTTCCGGGGGGCTCTGGAAACACCATATATTTT.